This TCR beta chain was observed in a study of response to subunit inactivated influenza vaccine. Comment on this clonotype: Antigen: not known.

The germline gives CDR1 MNHNS, CDR2 SASEGT. The CDR3 sequence is 12 residues long. V was clipped by 0 bases and J by 6 bases, with 5 bases between them. TCRdb reanalysed the RT-PCR reads using MiXCR and keeps one entry per CDR3 protein. The profile covers 700,000 to 900,000 distinct CDR3 sequences, with 21% appearing a single time and 10% taken by the ten largest. Study-wide findings and caveats: Few additional T cells are recruited per seasonal influenza vaccination, authors suggested.

The source of this sequence is a man aged 50 or older who received an inactivated influenza vaccine. This specimen consisted of PBMCs from blood, obtained 5 days after vaccination. The J gene is TRBJ2-5, the V gene TRBV6-1; D not resolved. In nucleotides, the CDR3 is TGTGCCAGCAGTGAAGCAGCGAAGACCCAGTACTTC. It yields the protein CASSEAAKTQYF.